The present T cell receptor (beta chain) was sequenced within a study of Graves' ophthalmopathy and Graves' hyperthyroidism (dated by TCRdb to the late 2010s). About the investigation overall: Peripheral blood was collected at initial diagnosis, before any treatment. The study used signatures of the TCR beta repertoire to tell Graves' ophthalmopathy apart from Graves' hyperthyroidism and to predict which patients would progress to ophthalmopathy. Following sample collection, hyperthyroidism patients were given methimazole at a starting dose of 30 mg daily, and ophthalmopathy patients were given high-dose intravenous methylprednisolone. For independent validation, a separate cohort was made up of some 18 hyperthyroidism patients plus 17 patients who later progressed from hyperthyroidism to ophthalmopathy. To explore V-J signatures that separate ophthalmopathy from hyperthyroidism, a discovery set of around 97 patients was enrolled, consisting of roughly 45 with ophthalmopathy and around 57 with stable hyperthyroidism. In total, some 130 blood samples were TCR-sequenced: 40 to 45 ophthalmopathy, approximately 80 hyperthyroidism and approximately 17 hyperthyroidism-to-ophthalmopathy patients. In roughly 6 hyperthyroidism patients, T-cell repertoires of thyroid tissue and blood were compared.

TCR beta CDR3 regions were amplified from RNA transcripts for repertoire sequencing. The first round was an RT-PCR using HTBI primers with the Qiagen OneStep RT-PCR kit, and this first round was followed by a second-round multiplex PCR, then size selection and purification. The libraries underwent paired-end sequencing with 100 bp reads on an Illumina HiSeq2000. In the paper's pipeline: SOAPnuke was used to process the reads, removing any read that contained adapters or uncalled bases, had a mean Phred below 15, or lacked an exact match to the constant primer or identifier. COPE v1.2.5 was used to merge high-quality paired reads. Clonotypes were defined as unique nucleotide sequences and were aligned to IMGT TRB V, D and J references using MiTCR v1.1. Analysis was restricted to V-J combinations with a frequency above 0.0001, which covered roughly 99% of repertoires. For each V-J combination, a TCR clonal expansion and chaos score was defined as F50 clonal expansion divided by the chaos observed in the TCRdist matrix. Welch's t-statistics and random forest were used to narrow the features down to about twelve V-J combinations, which were then fed into a naive Bayes classifier. The Morisita-Horn index was used to measure how similar the thyroid and blood repertoires were. The public reads were reanalyzed by TCRdb: fastp trimming at Q25, MiXCR alignment, in-frame beta chains only. Rows are unified per CDR3 protein, each entry keeping the most common DNA and genes. The V and J calls follow TCRdb's processing rather than the paper's. The sample yields some 350,000 distinct CDR3 sequences; about a sixth were counted once. The ten largest make up 2.4% of the sample.

From the germline V gene, CDR1 is MNHNS and CDR2 is SASEGT. The CDR3 contains 14 residues, cysteine and phenylalanine counted. Only the CDR3 DNA stays, 42 bases, in frame from base 1. The V end gives up 4 bases and the J end 4 bases, leaving 6 bases in the junction not matched to a gene. Broad study findings and their caveats: Most expanded thyroid clonotypes with frequency above 0.001 were also detected in blood, suggesting blood repertoires may reflect the thyroid immune response. The 13-signature model separated ophthalmopathy from stable hyperthyroidism with around 90% sensitivity and 81.08% specificity in cross-validation, and 80%/75% in the test set. In validation, the model predicted ophthalmopathy progression with about 71% sensitivity and about 77% specificity; around twelve predicted patients were CT-confirmed with GO in a median of 6.5 months. Sample size was not predetermined statistically, and investigators were not blinded to group allocation.

This clonotype was detected ten times or more. The antigen it binds to is not known. One base away there is no much larger clone; base qualities are not given. A patient counted as having stable hyperthyroidism if there was no progression to ophthalmopathy within 18 months of follow-up. Hyperthyroidism patients were newly diagnosed, were aged 18 to 65 years, and had a disease duration under 2 months. Patients with other autoimmune diseases, uncontrolled infections, pregnancy or lactation were excluded from the study. Diagnosis relied on clinical symptoms, serum thyroxine, TRAb, thyroid ultrasound and orbital computed tomography. Using Ficoll-Paque density gradient centrifugation, PBMCs were isolated from approximately 11 ml of fresh peripheral blood. Trizol reagent was used to extract the total RNA, and its quality was then checked on an Agilent 2100 Bioanalyzer.

Sequenced input: peripheral blood. Recombination connected TRBV6-1 to TRBJ1-1; 7 bases in between match TRBD1. The receptor comes from an adult woman with stable Graves' hyperthyroidism. The DNA is as follows: TGTGCCAGCAGTGCGGTTACAGGGGCCACTGAAGCTTTCTTT. Its protein reads: CASSAVTGATEAFF.